Given below is one T cell receptor beta chain in context. This sample stems from a study of blood T cell repertoires in COVID-19. On the study more broadly: Both acute and convalescent COVID-19 samples were obtained from the United States, Italy and Spain. Nucleic acid was either cDNA or gDNA, and it came from T cells, B-cell-depleted T cells, or PBMCs.

Per the authors' pipeline: Estimation of nucleated cell counts was performed using reference gene primer amplification. Some clones are missing from TCRdb's copy, which holds only in-frame ones; the method was immunoSEQ multiplex PCR. The V and J calls and clone size come from that table; D and trimming were worked out from the DNA. The sample has about 66,000 clones, around 88% seen once. The V gene's germline CDR1 is SQVTM and CDR2 ANQGSEA. V was shortened by 7 bases and J by 0 bases, with 14 bases between the two germline ends. This CDR3 has 14 residues. The TCR sequence derives from a woman aged 65 to 85 with acute or convalescent COVID-19. The sequencing input was peripheral blood. This chain joins TRBV29-1 and TRBJ2-3; D remains unclear. The CDR3: CSGILYYSTDTQYF. The CDR3 DNA is TGCAGCGGAATACTGTACTATAGCACAGATACGCAGTATTTT.